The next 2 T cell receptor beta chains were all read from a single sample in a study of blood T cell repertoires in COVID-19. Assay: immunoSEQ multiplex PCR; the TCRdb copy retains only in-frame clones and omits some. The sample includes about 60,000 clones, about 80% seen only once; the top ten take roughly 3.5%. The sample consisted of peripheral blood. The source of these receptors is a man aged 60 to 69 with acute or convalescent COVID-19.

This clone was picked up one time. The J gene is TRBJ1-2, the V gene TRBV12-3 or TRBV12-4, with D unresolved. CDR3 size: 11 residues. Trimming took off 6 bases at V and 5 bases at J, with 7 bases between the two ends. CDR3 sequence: CASSLVYGYTF. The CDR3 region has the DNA TGTGCCAGCAGCCTTGTATATGGCTACACCTTC.

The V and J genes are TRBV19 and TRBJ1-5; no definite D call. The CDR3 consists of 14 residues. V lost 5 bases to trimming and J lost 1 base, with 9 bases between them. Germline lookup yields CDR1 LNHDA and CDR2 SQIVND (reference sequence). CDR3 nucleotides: TGTGCCAGTAGTTCCTCAGGCAGCAATCAGCCCCAGCATTTT. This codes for CASSSSGSNQPQHF.